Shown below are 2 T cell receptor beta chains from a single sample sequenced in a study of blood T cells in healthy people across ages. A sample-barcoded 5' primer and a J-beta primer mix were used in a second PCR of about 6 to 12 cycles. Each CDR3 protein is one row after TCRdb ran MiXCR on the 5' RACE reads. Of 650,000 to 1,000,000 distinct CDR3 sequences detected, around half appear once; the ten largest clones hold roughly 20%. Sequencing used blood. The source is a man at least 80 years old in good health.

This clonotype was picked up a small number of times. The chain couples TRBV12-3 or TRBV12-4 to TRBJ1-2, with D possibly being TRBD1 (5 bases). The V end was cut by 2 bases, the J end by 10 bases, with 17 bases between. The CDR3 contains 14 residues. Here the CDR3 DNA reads TGTGCCAGCAGTTTATATCTAGGGCAGGGAGTCTACACCTTC. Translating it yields CASSLYLGQGVYTF.

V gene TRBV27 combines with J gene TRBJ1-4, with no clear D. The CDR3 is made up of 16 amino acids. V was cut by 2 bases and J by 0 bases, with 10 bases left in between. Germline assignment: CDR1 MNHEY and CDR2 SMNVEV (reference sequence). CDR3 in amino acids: CASSLQARTTNEKLFF. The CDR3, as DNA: TGTGCCAGCAGTTTACAGGCCCGAACAACTAATGAAAAACTGTTTTTT.